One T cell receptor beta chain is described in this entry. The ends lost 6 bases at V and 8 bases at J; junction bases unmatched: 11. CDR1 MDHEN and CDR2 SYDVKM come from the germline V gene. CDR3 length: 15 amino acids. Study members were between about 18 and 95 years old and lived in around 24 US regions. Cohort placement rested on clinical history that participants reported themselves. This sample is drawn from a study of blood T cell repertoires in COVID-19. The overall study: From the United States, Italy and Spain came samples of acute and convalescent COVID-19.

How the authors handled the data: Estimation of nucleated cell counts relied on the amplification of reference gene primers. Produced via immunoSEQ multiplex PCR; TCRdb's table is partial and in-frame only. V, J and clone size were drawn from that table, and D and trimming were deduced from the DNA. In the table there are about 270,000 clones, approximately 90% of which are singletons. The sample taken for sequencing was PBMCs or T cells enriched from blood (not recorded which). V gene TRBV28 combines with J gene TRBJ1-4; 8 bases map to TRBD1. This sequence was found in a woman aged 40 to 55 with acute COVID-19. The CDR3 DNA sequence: TGTGCCAGCAGCCCGGACAGGGAGGATCGAGAAAAACTGTTTTTT. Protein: CASSPDREDREKLFF.